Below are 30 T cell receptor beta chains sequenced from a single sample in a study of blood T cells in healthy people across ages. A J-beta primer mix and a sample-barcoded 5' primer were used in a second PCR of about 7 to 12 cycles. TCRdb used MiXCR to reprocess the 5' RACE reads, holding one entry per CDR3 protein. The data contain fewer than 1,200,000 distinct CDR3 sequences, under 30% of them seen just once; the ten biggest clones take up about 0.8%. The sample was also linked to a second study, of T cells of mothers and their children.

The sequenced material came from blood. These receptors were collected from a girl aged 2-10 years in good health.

The CDR3, as DNA: TGTGCCAGCAGTCGTTCCGGGACAGGTCTTTACGAGCAGTACTTC. As protein: CASSRSGTGLYEQYF. The rearrangement joins TRBV28 to TRBJ2-7, with 8 bases lining up with TRBD1. This CDR3 is 15 amino acids long. CDR1 and CDR2 from the germline V gene are MDHEN and SYDVKM. V lost 5 bases, J lost 4 bases, and 10 bases stayed unmatched. The full variable domain, its missing parts supplied by reference TRBV28 and TRBJ2-7, is DVKVTQSSRYLVKRTGEKVFLECVQDMDHENMFWYRQDPGLGLRLIYFSYDVKMKEKGDIPEGYSVSREKKERFSLILESASTNQTSMYLCASSRSGTGLYEQYFGPGTRLTVT.

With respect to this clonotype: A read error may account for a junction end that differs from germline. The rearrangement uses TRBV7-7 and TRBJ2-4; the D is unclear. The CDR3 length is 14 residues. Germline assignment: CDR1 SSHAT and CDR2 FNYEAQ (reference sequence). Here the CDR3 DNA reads TGTGCTAGCAGCTTGCAGGCCCTAAGAAACATTCAGTACTTC. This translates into CASSLQALRNIQYF.

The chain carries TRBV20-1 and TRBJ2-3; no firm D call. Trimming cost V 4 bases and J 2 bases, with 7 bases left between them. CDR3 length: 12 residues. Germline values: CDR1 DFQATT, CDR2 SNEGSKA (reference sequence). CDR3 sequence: CSATRLTDTQYF. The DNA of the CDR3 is TGCAGTGCTACCAGACTCACAGATACGCAGTATTTT.

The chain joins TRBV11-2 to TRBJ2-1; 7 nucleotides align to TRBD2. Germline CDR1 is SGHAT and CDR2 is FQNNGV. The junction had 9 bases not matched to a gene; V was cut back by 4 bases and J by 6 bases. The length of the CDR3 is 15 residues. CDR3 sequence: CASSSPSGRPNEQFF. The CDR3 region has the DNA TGTGCCAGCAGCTCCCCGTCCGGGAGGCCCAATGAGCAGTTCTTC.

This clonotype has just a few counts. For the CDR3, the DNA is TGTGCCAGCAGCCTCCCGGGACAGGGTTTCCACAATGAGCAGTTCTTC. It codes for CASSLPGQGFHNEQFF. The chain recombines TRBV7-8 with TRBJ2-1, with 9 bases that match TRBD1. The CDR3 covers 16 residues. The V gene's germline CDR1 is SGHVS and CDR2 FQNEAQ. V trimming: 5 bases; J trimming: 5 bases; junction bases outside the gene matches: 10.

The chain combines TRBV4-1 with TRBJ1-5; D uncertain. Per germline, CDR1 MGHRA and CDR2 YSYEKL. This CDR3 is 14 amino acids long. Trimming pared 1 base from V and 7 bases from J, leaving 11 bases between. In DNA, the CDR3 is TGCGCCAGCAGCCAAGGCGGAGCCGGACAGCCCCAGCATTTT. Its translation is CASSQGGAGQPQHF.

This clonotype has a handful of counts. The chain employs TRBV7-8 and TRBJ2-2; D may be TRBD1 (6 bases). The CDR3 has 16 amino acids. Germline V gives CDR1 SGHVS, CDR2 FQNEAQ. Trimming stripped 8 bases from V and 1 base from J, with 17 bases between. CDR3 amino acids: CASEVERTENTGELFF. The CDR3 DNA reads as TGTGCCAGCGAGGTCGAACGGACAGAGAACACCGGGGAGCTGTTTTTT.

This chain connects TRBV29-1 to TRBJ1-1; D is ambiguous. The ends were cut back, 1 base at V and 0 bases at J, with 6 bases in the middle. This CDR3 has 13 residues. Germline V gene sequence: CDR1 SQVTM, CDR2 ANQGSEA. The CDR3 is CSVEGILNTEAFF. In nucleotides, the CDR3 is TGCAGCGTTGAAGGCATCCTGAACACTGAAGCTTTCTTT. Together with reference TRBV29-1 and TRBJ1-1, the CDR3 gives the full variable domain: SAVISQKPSRDICQRGTSLTIQCQVDSQVTMMFWYRQQPGQSLTLIATANQGSEATYESGFVIDKFPISRPNLTFSTLTVSNMSPEDSSIYLCSVEGILNTEAFFGQGTRLTVV.

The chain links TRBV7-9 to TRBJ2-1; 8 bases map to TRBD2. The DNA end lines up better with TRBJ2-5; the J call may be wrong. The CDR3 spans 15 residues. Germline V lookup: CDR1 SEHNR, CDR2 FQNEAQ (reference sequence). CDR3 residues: CASSLDGGVLETQYF. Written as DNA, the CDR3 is TGTGCCAGCAGCTTAGACGGGGGGGTCCTAGAGACCCAGTACTTC.

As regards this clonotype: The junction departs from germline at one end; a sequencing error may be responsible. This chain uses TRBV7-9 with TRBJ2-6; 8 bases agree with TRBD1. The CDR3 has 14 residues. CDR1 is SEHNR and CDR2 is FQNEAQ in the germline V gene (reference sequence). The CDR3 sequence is CATQQGDGANALTF. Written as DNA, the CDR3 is TGTGCCACACAACAGGGGGACGGGGCCAACGCCCTGACTTTC. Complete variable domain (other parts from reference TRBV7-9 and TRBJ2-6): DTGVSQNPRHKITKRGQNVTFRCDPISEHNRLYWYRQTLGQGPEFLTYFQNEAQLEKSRLLSDRFSAERPKGSFSTLEIQRTEQGDSAMYLCATQQGDGANALTFGAGSRLTVL.

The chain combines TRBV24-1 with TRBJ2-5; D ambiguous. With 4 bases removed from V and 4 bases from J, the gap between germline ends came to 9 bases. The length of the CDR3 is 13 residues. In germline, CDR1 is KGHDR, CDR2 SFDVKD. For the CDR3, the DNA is TGTGCCACCAGTGAGGGATTGACAGAGACCCAGTACTTC. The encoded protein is CATSEGLTETQYF.

The CDR3 region has the DNA TGTGCCAGCAGCTCGTTGACGTACAGGGGCTCCTACAATGAGCAGTTCTTC. This encodes CASSSLTYRGSYNEQFF. V usage is TRBV7-9 and J usage is TRBJ2-1; 7 bases are shared with TRBD1. The junction had 9 bases not matched to a gene; V was cut back by 4 bases and J by 0 bases. This CDR3 has 17 amino acids. Per germline, CDR1 SEHNR and CDR2 FQNEAQ (reference sequence).

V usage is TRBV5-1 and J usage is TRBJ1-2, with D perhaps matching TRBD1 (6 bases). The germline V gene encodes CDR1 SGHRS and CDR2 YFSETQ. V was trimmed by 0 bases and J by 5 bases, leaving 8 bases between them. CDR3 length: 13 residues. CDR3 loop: CASSLEGEYGYTF. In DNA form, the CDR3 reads TGCGCCAGCAGCTTGGAGGGGGAGTATGGCTACACCTTC.

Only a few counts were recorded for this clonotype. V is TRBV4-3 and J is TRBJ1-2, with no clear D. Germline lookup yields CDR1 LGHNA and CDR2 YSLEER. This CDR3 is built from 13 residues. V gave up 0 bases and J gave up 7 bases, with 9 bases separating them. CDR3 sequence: CASSQDRVVGYTF. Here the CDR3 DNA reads TGCGCCAGCAGCCAAGATAGGGTAGTTGGCTACACCTTC.

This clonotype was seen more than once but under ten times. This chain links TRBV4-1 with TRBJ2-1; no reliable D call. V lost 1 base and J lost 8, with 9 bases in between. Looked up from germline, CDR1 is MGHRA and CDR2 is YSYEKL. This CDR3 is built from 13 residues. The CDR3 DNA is TGCGCCAGCAGCCAAGTGCTAGACGATGAGCAGTTCTTC. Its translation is CASSQVLDDEQFF.

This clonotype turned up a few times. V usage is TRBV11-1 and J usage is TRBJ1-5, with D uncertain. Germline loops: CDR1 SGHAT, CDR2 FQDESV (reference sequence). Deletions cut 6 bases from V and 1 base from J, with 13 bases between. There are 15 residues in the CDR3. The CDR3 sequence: CASRFEAGSNQPQHF. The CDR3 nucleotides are TGTGCCAGCAGGTTCGAGGCTGGGAGCAATCAGCCCCAGCATTTT.

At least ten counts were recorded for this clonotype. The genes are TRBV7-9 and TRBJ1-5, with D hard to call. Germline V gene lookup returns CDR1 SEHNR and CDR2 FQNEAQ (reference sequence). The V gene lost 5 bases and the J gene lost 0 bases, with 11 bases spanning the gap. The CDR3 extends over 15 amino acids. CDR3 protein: CASSLEGYSNQPQHF. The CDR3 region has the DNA TGTGCCAGCAGCCTGGAGGGATATAGCAATCAGCCCCAGCATTTT.

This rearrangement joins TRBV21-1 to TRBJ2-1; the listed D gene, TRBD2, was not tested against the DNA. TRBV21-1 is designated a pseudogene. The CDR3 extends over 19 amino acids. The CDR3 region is CASSKRTSGYESSYNEQFF. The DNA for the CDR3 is TGTGCCAGCAGCAAGAGGACTAGCGGTTATGAGAGCTCCTACAATGAGCAGTTCTTC.

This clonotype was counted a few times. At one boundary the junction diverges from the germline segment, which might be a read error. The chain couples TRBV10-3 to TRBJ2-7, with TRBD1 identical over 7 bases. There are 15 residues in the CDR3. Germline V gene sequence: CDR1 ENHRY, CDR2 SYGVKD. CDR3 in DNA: TGCGCCAGCCACCGGTCCGGGACAGATACCTACGAGCAGTACTTC. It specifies CASHRSGTDTYEQYF.

This CDR3 is CASSLDIEGAINYGYTF. The CDR3 nucleotides read TGTGCCAGCAGTTTAGATATAGAGGGGGCGATTAACTATGGCTACACCTTC. The rearrangement joins TRBV28 to TRBJ1-2; TRBD1 agrees at 7 bases. Germline CDR1 MDHEN, CDR2 SYDVKM. This CDR3 is built from 17 residues. Trimming cost V 2 bases and J 1 base; bases outside gene matches: 10.

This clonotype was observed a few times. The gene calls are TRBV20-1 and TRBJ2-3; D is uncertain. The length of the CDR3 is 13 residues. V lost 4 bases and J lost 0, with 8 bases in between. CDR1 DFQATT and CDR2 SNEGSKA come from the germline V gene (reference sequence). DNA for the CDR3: TGCAGTGCTAACCCTTCGAGCACAGATACGCAGTATTTT. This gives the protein CSANPSSTDTQYF.

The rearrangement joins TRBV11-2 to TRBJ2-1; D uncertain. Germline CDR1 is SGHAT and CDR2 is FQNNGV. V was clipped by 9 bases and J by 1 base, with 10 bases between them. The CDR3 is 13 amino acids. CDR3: CASGYSSYNEQFF. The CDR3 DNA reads TGTGCCAGTGGCTATTCGTCCTACAATGAGCAGTTCTTC.

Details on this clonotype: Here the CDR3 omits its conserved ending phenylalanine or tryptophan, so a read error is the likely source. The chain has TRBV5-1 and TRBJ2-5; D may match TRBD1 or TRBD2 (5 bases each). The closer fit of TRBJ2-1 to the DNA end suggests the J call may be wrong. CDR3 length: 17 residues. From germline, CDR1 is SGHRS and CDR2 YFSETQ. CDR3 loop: CASSTPLAPGSYNEQFL. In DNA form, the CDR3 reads TGCGCCAGCAGCACCCCCCTAGCTCCAGGGTCCTACAATGAGCAGTTCCTC.

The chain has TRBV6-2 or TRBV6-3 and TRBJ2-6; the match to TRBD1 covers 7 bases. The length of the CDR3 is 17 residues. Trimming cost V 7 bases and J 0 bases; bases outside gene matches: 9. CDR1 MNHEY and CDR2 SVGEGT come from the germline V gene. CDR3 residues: CASKRDSLLSGANVLTF. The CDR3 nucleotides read TGTGCCAGCAAAAGGGACAGCCTCCTCTCTGGGGCCAACGTCCTGACTTTC.

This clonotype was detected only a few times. CDR3 sequence reads: CSVGPGAKNIQYF. The CDR3 nucleotides read TGCAGCGTTGGCCCAGGGGCTAAAAACATTCAGTACTTC. The chain employs TRBV29-1 and TRBJ2-4, with D possibly TRBD1 on 6 matching bases. This CDR3 is 13 amino acids long. The V and J ends lost 4 bases and 4 bases respectively, with 11 bases between them. Germline V gives CDR1 SQVTM, CDR2 ANQGSEA.

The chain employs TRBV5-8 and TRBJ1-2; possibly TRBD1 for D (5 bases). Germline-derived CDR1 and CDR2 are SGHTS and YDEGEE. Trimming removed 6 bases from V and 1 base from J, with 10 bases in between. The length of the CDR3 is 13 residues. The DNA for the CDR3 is TGTGCCAGCACCCTCGACAGTAACTATGGCTACACCTTC. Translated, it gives CASTLDSNYGYTF.

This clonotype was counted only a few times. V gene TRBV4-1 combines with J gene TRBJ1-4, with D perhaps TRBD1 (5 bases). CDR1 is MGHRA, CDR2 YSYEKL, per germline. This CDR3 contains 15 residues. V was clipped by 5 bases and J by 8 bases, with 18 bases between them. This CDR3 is CASSDYQQGYEKLFF. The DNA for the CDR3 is TGCGCCAGCAGCGATTACCAGCAGGGTTACGAAAAACTGTTTTTT.

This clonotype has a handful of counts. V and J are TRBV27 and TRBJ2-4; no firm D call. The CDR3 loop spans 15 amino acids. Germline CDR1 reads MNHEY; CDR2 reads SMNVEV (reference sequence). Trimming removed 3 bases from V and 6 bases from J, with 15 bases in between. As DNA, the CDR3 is TGTGCCAGCAGTTTCAGGACGGGTACCATAAACATTCAGTACTTC. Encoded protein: CASSFRTGTINIQYF.

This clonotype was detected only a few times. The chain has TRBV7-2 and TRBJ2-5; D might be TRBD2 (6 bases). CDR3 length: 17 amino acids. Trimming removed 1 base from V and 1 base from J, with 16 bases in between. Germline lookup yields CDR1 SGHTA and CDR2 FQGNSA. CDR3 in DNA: TGTGCCAGCAGCTTAGGAGGAGGAGTGGGGGGCCAAGAGACCCAGTACTTC. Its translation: CASSLGGGVGGQETQYF.

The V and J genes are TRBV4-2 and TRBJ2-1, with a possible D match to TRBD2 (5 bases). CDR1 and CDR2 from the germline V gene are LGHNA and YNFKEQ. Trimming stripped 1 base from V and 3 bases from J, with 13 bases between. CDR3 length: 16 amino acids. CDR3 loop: CASSQARAAGYNEQFF. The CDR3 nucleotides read TGTGCCAGCAGCCAAGCTCGAGCGGCGGGCTACAATGAGCAGTTCTTC.